The present T cell receptor (beta chain) was sequenced within a study of blood T cells in healthy people across ages (dated by TCRdb to the mid-2010s). For the study in its entirety: In model experiments, roughly one uniquely barcoded TCR beta cDNA molecule per two T cells was captured by template switching. The donors were split into four age groups: young (average 16 years), middle-aged (around 37), aged (more than 55) and long-lived (approximately 89). To avoid experimental bias, donors of different ages were distributed randomly across sequencing lanes. Using the same blood draw, the study looked at two additional independent replicas of 1 million unique cDNA reads for two donors, one aged 18 to 29 and the other aged 80 or older. Age-related changes in TCR beta repertoire diversity were measured in the study by deep sequencing normalized with unique cDNA molecular identifiers.

The research as a whole found: Donor CMV infection status was unknown, potentially confounding age-related changes in expanded clonotypes. A strong correlation was found between observed TCR beta diversity and the percentage of naive T cells measured by flow cytometry. As age increased, observed TCR beta diversity per million T cells dropped in a roughly linear way, and a significant reduction was already evident by age 40. Because profiling used bulk unsorted PBMCs, naive and antigen-experienced compartments could not be compared conclusively. Estimates of total diversity from one million sequenced T cells were regarded as lower bounds and underestimates. Compared with the aged group, more naive CD4+ T cells, fewer expanded clones and increased TCR diversity were shown by the long-lived group, suggesting age selection.

Systemically healthy Caucasian individuals from Russia, over 30 in total and aged roughly 6 to 100 years, were included as donors. Each donor gave 8 to 10 milliliters of peripheral blood, collected into EDTA-treated Vacutainer tubes. PBMCs were isolated by Ficoll-Paque density-gradient centrifugation, with at least 6.5 million obtained per sample. Trizol reagent was used to extract total RNA from the PBMCs, yielding at least 5.5 micrograms per sample. Naive CD45RAhigh/CD27high T cell percentages were measured by flow cytometry on a PBMC aliquot from every donor. Library construction relied on 5' RACE. The run used an Illumina HiSeq 2500. The second PCR ran for roughly 7 to 12 cycles and used a J-beta primer mix along with a sample-barcoded 5' primer. Each TCR beta cDNA molecule received a unique molecular identifier from a template-switch 5' adaptor carrying 12 random nucleotides. Each sample yielded at least 3 million CDR3-containing paired-end reads. All of the RNA was converted into first-strand cDNA using the Mint cDNA synthesis kit, with a TRBC-specific oligonucleotide serving as the primer. Following uracil-DNA glycosylase treatment, all cDNA underwent a first 18-cycle PCR with the universal primers M1SS and BC2_uni_R. As for the original processing: Each sample was normalized by randomly selecting 1 million high-quality reads, each carrying a distinct molecular identifier. Reads sharing molecular identifiers were discarded rather than binned into consensus sequences. MiTCR, set to a Q25 quality threshold and the strictest error-elimination algorithm, was used for CDR3 identification, clonotype clustering and error correction. Lower-bound total TCR beta diversity was estimated with a nonparametric unseen species model using Euler transformation. TCRdb trimmed the raw reads at Q25, called clones with MiXCR and kept productive beta chains. Each record represents a unique CDR3 protein, reported with the most common genes and DNA among its rows. What appears here as the V and J calls and clone size reflects TCRdb's work, not the paper's. The sample includes 1.4 million to 1.5 million distinct CDR3 sequences, with 42% observed a single time. The ten most abundant clones make up less than 8% of the sample.

From cysteine to phenylalanine, the CDR3 is 14 amino acids long. Only the CDR3 DNA is retained, 42 bases long and in frame from the first base. CDR1 and CDR2 (DFQATT, SNEGSKA) derive from the germline V gene (reference sequence). This clonotype was observed a single time. Its antigen is still unknown. Sequence at one end of the junction differs from germline and may be a read error. This receptor chain uses TRBV20-1 and TRBJ1-4; the D gene cannot be resolved reliably. Sequencing was done on a sample of blood. The TCR originated in a woman between 18 and 29 years old in good health. The CDR3 sequence is CGARVPGILEKLFF. The nucleotide sequence reads TGCGGTGCTAGAGTCCCGGGGATCTTGGAAAAACTGTTTTTT.